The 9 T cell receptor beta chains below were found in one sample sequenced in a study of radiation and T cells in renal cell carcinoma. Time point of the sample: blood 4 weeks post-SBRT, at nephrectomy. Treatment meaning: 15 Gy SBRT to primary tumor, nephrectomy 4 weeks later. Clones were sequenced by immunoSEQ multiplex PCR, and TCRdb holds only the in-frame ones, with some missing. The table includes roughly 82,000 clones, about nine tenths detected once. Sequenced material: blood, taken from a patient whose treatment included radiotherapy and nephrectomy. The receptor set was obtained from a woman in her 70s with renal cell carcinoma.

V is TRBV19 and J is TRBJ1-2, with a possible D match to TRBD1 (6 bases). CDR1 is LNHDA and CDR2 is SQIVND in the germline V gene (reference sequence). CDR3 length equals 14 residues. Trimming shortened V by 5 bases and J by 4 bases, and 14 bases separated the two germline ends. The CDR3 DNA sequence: TGTGCCAGTAGTCCCCTCGACAGGATCTATGGCTACACCTTC. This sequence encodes CASSPLDRIYGYTF.

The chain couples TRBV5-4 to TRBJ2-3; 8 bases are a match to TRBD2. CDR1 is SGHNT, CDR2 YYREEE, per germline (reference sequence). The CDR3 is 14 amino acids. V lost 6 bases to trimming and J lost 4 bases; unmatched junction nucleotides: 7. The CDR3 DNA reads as TGTGCCAGCACCCTCGGACTAGCAGCAGATACGCAGTATTTT. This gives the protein CASTLGLAADTQYF.

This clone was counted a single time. CDR3 nucleotides: TGTGCCAGCGTCGTCCGCCCGGGGGAAAAACTGTTTTTT. Translation gives CASVVRPGEKLFF. The rearrangement joins TRBV2 to TRBJ1-4; D is unclear. From germline, CDR1 is SNHLY and CDR2 FYNNEI. This CDR3 is 13 amino acids long. V was clipped by 8 bases and J by 8 bases, with 15 bases between them.

CDR3 in amino acids: CASSPGGQEKLFF. The CDR3 region has the DNA TGTGCCAGCAGCCCGGGGGGTCAAGAAAAACTGTTTTTT. The chain recombines TRBV13 with TRBJ1-4; possible D gene TRBD1, 5 bases. V lost 5 bases and J 8 bases, leaving 12 bases between the germline ends. Germline V lookup: CDR1 PRHDT, CDR2 FYEKMQ (reference sequence). This CDR3 spans 13 amino acids.

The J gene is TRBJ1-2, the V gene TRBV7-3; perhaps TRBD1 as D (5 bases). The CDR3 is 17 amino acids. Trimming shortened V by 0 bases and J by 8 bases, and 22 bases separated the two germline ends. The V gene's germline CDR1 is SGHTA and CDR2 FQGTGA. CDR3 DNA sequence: TGTGCCAGCAGCTTAACGAGCGGGAATTCAGGGCGGGGAGGCTACACCTTC. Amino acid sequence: CASSLTSGNSGRGGYTF.

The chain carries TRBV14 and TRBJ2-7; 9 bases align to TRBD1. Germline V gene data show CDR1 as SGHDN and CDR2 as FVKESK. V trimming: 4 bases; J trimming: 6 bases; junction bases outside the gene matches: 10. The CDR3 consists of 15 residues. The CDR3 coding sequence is TGTGCCAGCAGCCGCTTTACCGGGACAGGGAGCGAGCAGTACTTC. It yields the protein CASSRFTGTGSEQYF.

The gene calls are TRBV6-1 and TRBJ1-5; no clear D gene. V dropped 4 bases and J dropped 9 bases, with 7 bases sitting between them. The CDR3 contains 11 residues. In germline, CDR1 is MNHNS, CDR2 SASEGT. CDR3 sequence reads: CASSAPWPQHF. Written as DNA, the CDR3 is TGTGCCAGCAGTGCCCCATGGCCCCAGCATTTT.

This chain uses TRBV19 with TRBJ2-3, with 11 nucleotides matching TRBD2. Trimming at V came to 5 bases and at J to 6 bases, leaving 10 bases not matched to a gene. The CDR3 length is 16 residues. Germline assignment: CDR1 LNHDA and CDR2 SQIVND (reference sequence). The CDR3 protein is CASSSVAGGPFDTQYF. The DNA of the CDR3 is TGTGCCAGTAGTTCCGTAGCGGGGGGGCCTTTTGATACGCAGTATTTT. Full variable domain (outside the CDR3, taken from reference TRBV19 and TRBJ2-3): DGGITQSPKYLFRKEGQNVTLSCEQNLNHDAMYWYRQDPGQGLRLIYYSQIVNDFQKGDIAEGYSVSREKKESFPLTVTSAQKNPTAFYLCASSSVAGGPFDTQYFGPGTRLTVL.

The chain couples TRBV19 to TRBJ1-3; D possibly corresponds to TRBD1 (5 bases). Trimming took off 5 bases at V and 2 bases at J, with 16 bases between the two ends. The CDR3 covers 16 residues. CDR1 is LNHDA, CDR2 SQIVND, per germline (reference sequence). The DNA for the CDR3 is TGTGCCAGTAGTCCCCAAAATAAGGGACCTGGAAACACCATATATTTT. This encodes CASSPQNKGPGNTIYF.